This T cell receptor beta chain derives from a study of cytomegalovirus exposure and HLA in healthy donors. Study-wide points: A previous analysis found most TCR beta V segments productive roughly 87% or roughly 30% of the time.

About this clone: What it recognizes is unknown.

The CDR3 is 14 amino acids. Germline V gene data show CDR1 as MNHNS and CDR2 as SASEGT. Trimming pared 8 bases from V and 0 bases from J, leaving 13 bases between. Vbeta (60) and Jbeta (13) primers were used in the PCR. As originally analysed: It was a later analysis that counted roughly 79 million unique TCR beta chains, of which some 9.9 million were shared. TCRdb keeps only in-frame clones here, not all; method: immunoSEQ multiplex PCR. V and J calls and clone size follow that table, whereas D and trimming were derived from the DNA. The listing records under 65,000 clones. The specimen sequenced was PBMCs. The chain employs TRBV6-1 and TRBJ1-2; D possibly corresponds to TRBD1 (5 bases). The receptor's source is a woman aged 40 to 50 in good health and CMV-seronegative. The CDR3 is CASHRDSTNYGYTF. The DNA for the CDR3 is TGTGCCAGCCACCGGGACTCCACTAACTATGGCTACACCTTC.